Listed here are 22 T cell receptor beta chains from one sample, sequenced in a study of T-cell reconstitution after alpha-beta-depleted transplantation in children. The TCRbeta library was prepared with unique molecular identifiers. One entry per CDR3 protein, called by TCRdb with MiXCR from the PCR reads. The sample lists around 140,000 distinct CDR3 sequences, more than 8% seen once, with 15% to 20% in the top ten. This specimen was PBMCs, mostly from graft donor cells, taken 180 days after TCRalphabeta/CD19-depleted stem cell transplant. The source is a female patient aged 2-9 years who had a stem cell transplant for congenital amegakaryocytic thrombocytopenia, so the T cells may come from the graft donor.

The table lists this clonotype with many counts. At one end, the junction sequence differs from germline, possibly due to a read error. The V call is TRBV28, the J call TRBJ2-7; the D is unclear. Germline assignment: CDR1 MDHEN and CDR2 SYDVKM. The CDR3 has 12 residues. The CDR3 DNA follows: TGTGCCAGCAGTTTATCTTATAGGTCGGTGAACTTC. Protein sequence: CASSLSYRSVNF.

This clonotype was observed many times. V and J are TRBV7-9 and TRBJ1-1, with a tentative D call TRBD1 (6 bases). This CDR3 spans 14 amino acids. V lost 3 bases to trimming and J lost 6 bases, with 14 bases between them. Germline CDR1 reads SEHNR; CDR2 reads FQNEAQ (reference sequence). The CDR3 DNA reads TGTGCCAGCAGCTTCAAGACGGGGGGCGCTGAAGCTTTCTTT. Translated, it gives CASSFKTGGAEAFF.

This clonotype came up many times. The chain joins TRBV11-3 to TRBJ2-1, with D uncertain. The CDR3 consists of 16 residues. Germline V gene data show CDR1 as SGHNT and CDR2 as YENEEA. Trimming took off 1 base at V and 0 bases at J, with 10 bases between the two ends. The CDR3 loop reads CASSLGAANSYNEQFF. As DNA, the CDR3 is TGTGCCAGCAGCTTAGGGGCGGCGAACTCCTACAATGAGCAGTTCTTC.

This clonotype has ten or more counts. The chain has TRBV27 and TRBJ1-2, with D possibly matching TRBD1 (5 bases). This CDR3 has 14 residues. Germline CDR1 MNHEY, CDR2 SMNVEV (reference sequence). Trimming removed 5 bases from V and 6 bases from J, with 16 bases in between. This CDR3 reads CASSIGQGVHGYTF. The CDR3 coding sequence is TGTGCCAGCAGTATCGGCCAGGGTGTCCATGGCTACACCTTC.

In its sample, this clonotype was seen many times. This chain connects TRBV12-3 or TRBV12-4 to TRBJ2-2; D is tentatively TRBD1 or TRBD2 (5 bases each). The CDR3 runs 14 residues. V dropped 0 bases and J dropped 7 bases, with 9 bases sitting between them. CDR3 in DNA: TGTGCCAGCAGTTTAGCCAGGGACCACGGGGAGCTGTTTTTT. It specifies CASSLARDHGELFF.

This clonotype was picked up many times. This chain connects TRBV3-1 to TRBJ2-5; D is possibly TRBD2 (6 bases). The V gene's germline CDR1 is LGHDT and CDR2 YNNKEL (reference sequence). V was trimmed by 6 bases and J by 0 bases, leaving 11 bases between them. The CDR3 runs to 14 residues. CDR3 coding DNA: TGTGCCAGCAGTCGCCGGGACTACCAAGAGACCCAGTACTTC. Its translation: CASSRRDYQETQYF.

Notes on this clonotype: This may arise from a read error, as a much more abundant clone is one base away. The genes are TRBV6-5 and TRBJ2-1; 7 bases match TRBD2. The CDR3 spans 16 residues. The ends lost 4 bases at V and 3 bases at J; junction bases unmatched: 9. Germline V gives CDR1 MNHEY, CDR2 SVGAGI. As DNA, the CDR3 is TGTGCCAGCAGTTTATTAGCGGGTACCTACTACAATGAGCAGTTCTTC. Encoded protein: CASSLLAGTYYNEQFF.

This clonotype was counted ten times or more. The chain recombines TRBV10-3 with TRBJ2-1; weak D call: TRBD2 (5 bases). Germline V gene lookup returns CDR1 ENHRY and CDR2 SYGVKD. The CDR3 totals 18 residues. The ends were cut back, 8 bases at V and 0 bases at J, with 23 bases in the middle. The DNA of the CDR3 is TGTGCCATCGGGCTAGCCCTCGCCGGCACCAGCTCCTACAATGAGCAGTTCTTC. Its protein is CAIGLALAGTSSYNEQFF.

The chain carries TRBV6-5 and TRBJ1-3; D is perhaps TRBD1 (5 bases). V lost 4 bases, J lost 1 base, and 11 bases lay in between. CDR1 and CDR2 (germline): MNHEY, SVGAGI. The CDR3 totals 15 residues. CDR3 sequence reads: CASSFDRTSGNTIYF. CDR3 sequence (DNA): TGTGCCAGCAGTTTCGATCGGACATCTGGAAACACCATATATTTT.

Many counts were recorded for this clonotype. The rearrangement links TRBV15 to TRBJ2-7; 7 nucleotides line up with TRBD1. Trimming removed 0 bases from V and 5 bases from J; junction bases left unmatched: 13. This CDR3 spans 17 amino acids. Germline loops: CDR1 LNHNV, CDR2 YYDKDF (reference sequence). DNA of the CDR3: TGTGCCACCAGCAGAGATCCGAGGATGACAGGGTCCCACGAGCAGTACTTC. Amino acids: CATSRDPRMTGSHEQYF.

This clonotype was detected ten times or more. V usage is TRBV5-1 and J usage is TRBJ2-7; perhaps D is TRBD1 or TRBD2 (5 bases each). This CDR3 is 15 amino acids long. Germline V CDR1 and CDR2: SGHRS, YFSETQ. V lost 2 bases to trimming and J lost 6 bases, with 18 bases between them. CDR3 sequence: CASSFGADTRLEQYF. In nucleotides, the CDR3 is TGCGCCAGCAGCTTCGGGGCCGACACCCGTCTCGAGCAGTACTTC.

This clonotype was seen many times. The chain has TRBV20-1 and TRBJ2-4; 10 nucleotides line up with TRBD2. Losses at the gene ends were 6 bases for V and 0 bases for J; bases not matched to a gene: 8. CDR3 length: 16 residues. Germline loops: CDR1 DFQATT, CDR2 SNEGSKA (reference sequence). The CDR3 coding sequence is TGCAGTGCCAAACTAGCGGGATTCTTAGCCAAAAACATTCAGTACTTC. Encoded protein: CSAKLAGFLAKNIQYF.

The table lists this clonotype with many counts. The CDR3 is CASSYSPGWGNTIYF. The CDR3 DNA is TGTGCCAGCAGTTACTCCCCAGGATGGGGAAACACCATATATTTT. The rearrangement uses TRBV6-5 and TRBJ1-3; D not certain. CDR1 and CDR2 from the germline V gene are MNHEY and SVGAGI. V shed 0 bases and J shed 4 bases, with 10 bases lying between them. This CDR3 is 15 amino acids long.

At least ten counts were recorded for this clonotype. The junction shows a germline mismatch at one end, possibly a read error. This sequence joins TRBV5-1 and TRBJ2-5; unclear D gene. This CDR3 has 15 residues. Germline V gene lookup returns CDR1 SGHRS and CDR2 YFSETQ. The CDR3 sequence: CASSLGGGHQETQYF. The DNA of the CDR3 is TGTGCCAGCAGTTTAGGTGGCGGTCACCAAGAGACCCAGTACTTC.

This clonotype was seen many times. The chain has TRBV11-2 and TRBJ1-6; the D is unclear. Trimming shortened V by 5 bases and J by 2 bases, and 13 bases separated the two germline ends. This CDR3 has 16 amino acids. Germline V gives CDR1 SGHAT, CDR2 FQNNGV. The CDR3 DNA reads as TGTGCCAGCAGCCCCCAGCCGAACACCTATAATTCACCCCTCCACTTT. Translating gives CASSPQPNTYNSPLHF.

There are many counts of this clonotype. The chain uses TRBV29-1 and TRBJ2-7; D uncertain. The V end lost 0 bases, the J end lost 2 bases, and 8 bases lay between the germline ends. There are 13 residues in the CDR3. The V gene's germline CDR1 is SQVTM and CDR2 ANQGSEA. The CDR3 DNA follows: TGCAGCGTTGAAGACCAGGTAACCTACGAGCAGTACTTC. As protein: CSVEDQVTYEQYF.

This clonotype was seen many times. This chain uses TRBV20-1 with TRBJ1-6, with D uncertain. CDR1 and CDR2 (germline): DFQATT, SNEGSKA (reference sequence). The V and J ends lost 4 bases and 7 bases respectively, with 14 bases between them. The CDR3 consists of 14 residues. The CDR3 spells CSATKTLVNSPLHF. The DNA of the CDR3 is TGCAGTGCTACGAAGACTTTAGTCAATTCACCCCTCCACTTT.

There are many counts of this clonotype. The chain combines TRBV30 with TRBJ1-1, with D unclear. Germline-derived CDR1 and CDR2 are GTSNPN and SVGIG (reference sequence). This CDR3 has 14 amino acids. Trimming removed 0 bases from V and 5 bases from J, with 13 bases in between. CDR3 DNA: TGTGCCTGGAGTGTTGGAGGTCGTCGGACTGAAGCTTTCTTT. Translation gives CAWSVGGRRTEAFF.

This chain links TRBV6-1 with TRBJ1-6; no firm D call. The ends were cut back, 4 bases at V and 5 bases at J, with 12 bases in the middle. The CDR3 loop spans 15 amino acids. The germline gives CDR1 MNHNS, CDR2 SASEGT. CDR3 sequence (DNA): TGTGCCAGCAGTGTTTTATTGAGGGATAATTCACCCCTCCACTTT. Amino acid sequence: CASSVLLRDNSPLHF.

This clonotype came up many times. The J gene is TRBJ2-7, the V gene TRBV20-1; weak D call: TRBD2 (5 bases). Trimming stripped 0 bases from V and 4 bases from J, with 13 bases between. The CDR3 has 14 amino acids. CDR1 is DFQATT, CDR2 SNEGSKA, per germline (reference sequence). CDR3 in DNA: TGCAGTGCTAGAGATTCGGACTGGAGATACGAGCAGTACTTC. Translating gives CSARDSDWRYEQYF.

This chain joins TRBV18 and TRBJ1-1; D perhaps matches TRBD1 (6 bases). CDR3 length: 14 residues. V was clipped by 5 bases and J by 1 base, with 11 bases between them. Germline-derived CDR1 and CDR2 are KGHSH and LQKENI. For the CDR3, the DNA is TGTGCCAGCTCATCCATGGACAGGAACACTGAAGCTTTCTTT. It codes for CASSSMDRNTEAFF.

This clonotype was found many times. The rearrangement joins TRBV12-3 or TRBV12-4 to TRBJ2-3; 8 positions match TRBD2. Trimming removed 6 bases from V and 6 bases from J; junction bases left unmatched: 8. The CDR3 consists of 14 residues. CDR3 DNA: TGTGCCAGCAGACCCGGACTAGCCTCCGATACGCAGTATTTT. Protein sequence: CASRPGLASDTQYF.